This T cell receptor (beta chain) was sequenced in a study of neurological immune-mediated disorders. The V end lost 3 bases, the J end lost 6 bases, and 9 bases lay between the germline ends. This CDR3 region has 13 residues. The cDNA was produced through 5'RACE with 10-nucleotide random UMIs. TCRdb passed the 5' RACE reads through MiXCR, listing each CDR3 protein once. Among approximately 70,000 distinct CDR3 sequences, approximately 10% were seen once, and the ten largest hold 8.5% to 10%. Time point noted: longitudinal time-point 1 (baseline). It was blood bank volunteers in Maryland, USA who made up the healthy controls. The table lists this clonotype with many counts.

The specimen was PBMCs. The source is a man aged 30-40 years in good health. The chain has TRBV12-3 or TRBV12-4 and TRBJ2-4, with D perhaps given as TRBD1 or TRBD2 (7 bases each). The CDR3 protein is CASSFRGGNIQYF. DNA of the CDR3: TGTGCCAGCAGTTTCAGGGGGGGAAACATTCAGTACTTC.